A selection of T cell receptor beta chains follows, all from one sample in a study of Ad26.COV2.S vaccination and SARS-CoV-2 variants. TCRdb's copy holds only in-frame clones and misses some; the assay was immunoSEQ multiplex PCR. The sample has fewer than 400,000 clones; about 88% are singletons. The source material was peripheral blood, sampled in a trial of Ad26.COV2.S vaccine versus placebo. The source is a person aged 18-60 years who received the Ad26.COV2.S COVID-19 vaccine or a placebo. The CDR3 runs from the conserved cysteine through the conserved F or W. The order of the fields is V gene, clone size, J gene, D gene, CDR3 protein, CDR3 DNA. A D gene is named only where the DNA matches it firmly. Expanded clones get a size class; other rows say once, few or many, or leave the size out.

TRBV29-1	NA	TRBJ1-1	NA	CSVEVGGNTEAFF	TGCAGCGTTGAAGTGGGGGGGAACACTGAAGCTTTCTTT
TRBV5-1	NA	TRBJ2-2	TRBD2	CASSTLAGSGELFF	TGCGCCAGCAGCACTTTAGCGGGATCCGGGGAGCTGTTTTTT
TRBV28	NA	TRBJ2-7	TRBD2	CASSLSGTSGRAFWSYEQYF	TGTGCCAGCAGTTTATCCGGGACTAGCGGGAGGGCCTTTTGGTCCTACGAGCAGTACTTC
TRBV9	NA	TRBJ1-1	NA	CASSVEGRGVTEAFF	TGTGCCAGCAGCGTGGAGGGTAGAGGAGTAACTGAAGCTTTCTTT
TRBV19	NA	TRBJ2-1	NA	CASSKTYFNNEQFF	TGTGCCAGTAGTAAAACATACTTTAACAATGAGCAGTTCTTC
TRBV12-2	NA	TRBJ2-1	NA	CASRLGRGGSPNEQFF	TGTGCAAGTCGCTTAGGGCGGGGCGGGAGTCCCAATGAGCAGTTCTTC
TRBV2	NA	TRBJ2-2	TRBD2	CASKGLAGAVGELFF	TGTGCCAGCAAAGGACTAGCGGGAGCGGTCGGGGAGCTGTTTTTT
TRBV3-1/TRBV3-2	NA	TRBJ1-1	NA	CASRSAGSTEAFF	TGTGCCAGCAGGTCAGCGGGGAGCACTGAAGCTTTCTTT
TRBV25-1	NA	TRBJ2-2	NA	CANEKNTGELFF	TGTGCCAACGAAAAAAACACCGGGGAGCTGTTTTTT
TRBV6-8	NA	TRBJ2-3	NA	CASSYVRQTRSTDTQYF	TGTGCCAGCAGTTACGTCCGGCAGACTCGAAGCACAGATACGCAGTATTTT
TRBV11-3	NA	TRBJ2-7	NA	CASSGIYEQYF	TGTGCCAGCAGCGGTATCTACGAGCAGTACTTC
TRBV11-2	NA	TRBJ2-7	TRBD1	CASSSTDRAHEQYF	TGTGCCAGCAGCTCCACGGACAGGGCCCACGAGCAGTACTTC
TRBV6-5	once	TRBJ1-2	NA	CASSRGAGYTF	TGTGCCAGCAGTAGGGGGGCAGGCTACACCTTC
TRBV15	NA	TRBJ2-1	NA	CATSGPDQGDEQFF	TGTGCCACCAGCGGTCCCGACCAGGGCGATGAGCAGTTCTTC
TRBV6-5	NA	TRBJ1-2	TRBD1	CASSQDRGRYGYTF	TGTGCCAGCAGCCAGGACAGGGGGCGATATGGCTACACCTTC
TRBV15	NA	TRBJ1-1	NA	CATSSRRGGIAEAFF	TGTGCCACCAGCAGTCGCAGGGGAGGGATCGCTGAAGCTTTCTTT
TRBV4-2	NA	TRBJ2-7	NA	CASSDRGGGTPGEQYF	TGTGCCAGCAGCGACCGAGGGGGCGGGACACCGGGCGAGCAGTACTTC
TRBV5-1	NA	TRBJ2-5	NA	CASRQTVQETQYF	TGCGCCAGCAGACAGACAGTTCAAGAGACCCAGTACTTC
TRBV21-1	NA	TRBJ1-1	NA	CASSKARTGNSEAFF	TGTGCCAGCAGCAAAGCGAGGACAGGGAATTCTGAAGCTTTCTTT
TRBV10-3	NA	TRBJ1-2	NA	CAISDGDPSGYTF	TGTGCCATCAGTGACGGGGATCCCTCTGGCTACACCTTC
TRBV5-1	NA	TRBJ2-7	TRBD2	CASSGLDYEQYF	TGCGCCAGCAGCGGACTAGACTACGAGCAGTACTTC
TRBV12-3/TRBV12-4	NA	TRBJ1-5	TRBD1	CASRSGQIQPQHF	TGTGCCAGCAGATCGGGACAGATTCAGCCCCAGCATTTT
TRBV10-2	many	TRBJ2-3	NA	CASRATGGRADTQYF	TGCGCCAGCAGAGCGACGGGGGGCAGGGCAGATACGCAGTATTTT
TRBV7-2	NA	TRBJ2-7	NA	CASSLSLGLPSYEQYF	TGTGCCAGCAGCTTAAGTTTAGGCTTGCCCTCCTACGAGCAGTACTTC
TRBV6-2/TRBV6-3	NA	TRBJ2-7	TRBD2	CASSLTSGRSNEQYF	TGTGCCAGCAGTCTTACTAGCGGGAGGAGCAACGAGCAGTACTTC
TRBV7-7	NA	TRBJ2-2	NA	CASSTTTGELFF	TGTGCCAGCAGCACCACGACGGGGGAGCTGTTTTTT
TRBV9	NA	TRBJ1-3	NA	CASSVSGVRSGNTIYF	TGTGCCAGCAGCGTGTCCGGGGTTCGCTCTGGAAACACCATATATTTT
TRBV7-2	NA	TRBJ2-1	NA	CASSLAGEQFF	TGTGCCAGCAGCTTAGCGGGTGAGCAGTTCTTC
TRBV11-2	NA	TRBJ1-1	TRBD1	CASSATGLNTEAFF	TGTGCCAGCAGCGCGACAGGGTTGAACACTGAAGCTTTCTTT
TRBV6-6	once	TRBJ2-6	NA	CASRRRTAPDSGANVLTF	TGTGCCAGCAGGCGACGGACCGCTCCTGACTCTGGGGCCAACGTCCTGACTTTC
TRBV14	NA	TRBJ1-2	NA	CASSQSAVGGYTF	TGTGCCAGCAGCCAATCCGCAGTGGGAGGCTACACCTTC
TRBV28	NA	TRBJ1-1	NA	CASNSKGHQNTEAFF	TGTGCCAGCAACTCAAAGGGACACCAGAACACTGAAGCTTTCTTT
TRBV5-1	NA	TRBJ2-3	TRBD2	CASSFVTLAGGGSDTQYF	TGCGCCAGCAGCTTCGTGACGCTAGCGGGAGGAGGGTCAGATACGCAGTATTTT
TRBV5-1	NA	TRBJ2-1	NA	CASSLSPTNEQFF	TGCGCCAGCAGCTTGTCCCCCACCAATGAGCAGTTCTTC
TRBV19	few	TRBJ1-3	TRBD1	CASGTGSEVGNTIYF	TGTGCCAGTGGGACAGGGTCAGAAGTCGGAAACACCATATATTTT
TRBV19	NA	TRBJ1-5	NA	CASSIGRNSNQPQHF	TGTGCCAGTAGTATAGGCCGGAATAGCAATCAGCCCCAGCATTTT
TRBV30	NA	TRBJ2-7	NA	CAWSVEGSRYF	TGTGCCTGGAGTGTAGAGGGGAGTAGGTACTTC
TRBV28	NA	TRBJ1-1	NA	CASSLPHPGRAFF	TGTGCCAGCAGTTTACCCCACCCAGGACGAGCTTTCTTT
TRBV19	once	TRBJ1-6	TRBD1	CASSRGQENSPLHF	TGTGCCAGTAGTAGAGGACAGGAGAATTCACCCCTCCACTTT
TRBV4-3	NA	TRBJ1-4	NA	CASSQGETATNEKLFF	TGCGCCAGCAGCCAAGGCGAGACAGCAACTAATGAAAAACTGTTTTTT
TRBV27	few	TRBJ1-5	NA	CASSSEGIGNQPQHF	TGTGCCAGCAGCTCAGAGGGCATTGGCAATCAGCCCCAGCATTTT
TRBV6-5	NA	TRBJ1-1	NA	CASRNGQFEAFF	TGTGCCAGCAGAAACGGACAGTTTGAAGCTTTCTTT
TRBV19	NA	TRBJ2-7	NA	CASSRSGTRSYEQYF	TGTGCCAGTAGCCGATCCGGGACCAGATCCTACGAGCAGTACTTC
TRBV18	NA	TRBJ2-2	NA	CASSAHGNTGELFF	TGTGCCAGCTCCGCCCACGGGAACACCGGGGAGCTGTTTTTT
TRBV29-1	NA	TRBJ2-7	TRBD1	CSVGDSSYEQYF	TGCAGCGTTGGGGACAGTTCCTACGAGCAGTACTTC
TRBV28	NA	TRBJ1-2	NA	CASSSGALGQRTNYGYTF	TGTGCCAGCAGTTCCGGGGCGCTCGGACAGAGGACTAACTATGGCTACACCTTC
TRBV7-3	NA	TRBJ2-1	NA	CASTTLKDSISYNEQFF	TGTGCCAGCACTACTTTAAAGGACAGTATCTCCTACAATGAGCAGTTCTTC
TRBV2	NA	TRBJ1-4	TRBD1	CASLETGGTNEKLFF	TGTGCCAGCCTGGAAACAGGGGGAACTAATGAAAAACTGTTTTTT
TRBV7-3	once	TRBJ2-3	TRBD2	CASSLKAGEEYF	TGTGCCAGCAGCTTAAAAGCGGGAGAGGAGTATTTT